These 13 T cell receptor beta chains were sequenced from one sample in a study of human T cells and chemical hapten exposure. From the RACE reads, TCRdb called clonotypes with MiXCR, one entry per CDR3 protein. The sample has 95,000 to 100,000 distinct CDR3 sequences; 11% are singletons. This sample's time point: pre-sensitization, week 0. Treatment described: therapeutic diphenylcyclopropenone sensitization with weekly scalp DPC. Sequenced here: whole blood, sampled in connection with sensitization to the hapten diphenylcyclopropenone (DPC). Receptors were obtained from a woman aged 60-75 years with alopecia areata. Some clones in this sample may be carry-over from other donors' samples.

The rearrangement joins TRBV3-1 to TRBJ2-2; no reliable D call. The germline CDR1 and CDR2 sequences are LGHDT and YNNKEL (reference sequence). This CDR3 comprises 12 residues. V was clipped by 3 bases and J by 7 bases, with 6 bases between them. The CDR3 reads CASSHLNGELFF. The CDR3 DNA reads as TGTGCCAGCAGCCACCTTAACGGGGAGCTGTTTTTT.

This clonotype was observed many times. This rearrangement joins TRBV2 to TRBJ1-6; 8 nucleotides match TRBD1. Germline loops: CDR1 SNHLY, CDR2 FYNNEI. V was pared by 5 bases and J by 7 bases, with 7 bases of the junction left unmatched. The CDR3 has 15 residues. DNA for the CDR3: TGTGCCAGCAGTCCGGACAGGGTGGGGAATTCACCCCTCCACTTT. Protein sequence: CASSPDRVGNSPLHF.

In its sample, this clonotype was seen a few times. The chain joins TRBV29-1 to TRBJ2-3, with D possibly being TRBD1 (6 bases). The CDR3 runs 17 residues. From germline, CDR1 is SQVTM and CDR2 ANQGSEA. V shed 6 bases and J shed 0 bases, with 22 bases lying between them. The CDR3 protein is CSVTSRAVQGSTDTQYF. Written as DNA, the CDR3 is TGCAGCGTCACAAGCCGGGCGGTACAGGGTAGCACAGATACGCAGTATTTT.

The table lists this clonotype with a few counts. The rearrangement links TRBV6-5 to TRBJ2-5; D may be TRBD2 (6 bases). The CDR3 is made up of 15 amino acids. CDR1 and CDR2 (germline): MNHEY, SVGAGI. Trimming took off 6 bases at V and 5 bases at J, with 19 bases between the two ends. CDR3 coding DNA: TGTGCCAGCAGCCGCGGCTCTGCGGGGCAGGAGACCCAGTACTTC. As protein: CASSRGSAGQETQYF.

This clonotype has at least ten counts. V and J are TRBV5-5 and TRBJ2-1; 7 bases fit TRBD2. CDR3 length: 15 residues. Per the germline V gene, CDR1 is SGHKS and CDR2 is YYEKEE (reference sequence). The J segment lost 9 bases and the V segment lost 6 bases, leaving 15 bases of the junction unmatched. CDR3 region: CASTRGSGLGGEQFF. The CDR3, as DNA: TGTGCCAGCACCCGCGGGAGCGGGCTGGGCGGTGAGCAGTTCTTC.

This clonotype was observed many times. The genes are TRBV2 and TRBJ2-7; 7 bases fit TRBD1. The junction had 3 bases not matched to a gene; V was cut back by 3 bases and J by 1 base. The CDR3 sequence is 14 residues long. Germline V gives CDR1 SNHLY, CDR2 FYNNEI. The CDR3 DNA sequence: TGTGCCAGCAGTGATGGGGGACAGTCCTACGAGCAGTACTTC. The encoded protein is CASSDGGQSYEQYF.

The CDR3 DNA reads as TGCGCCAGCAGCTTGTCGAGCCGGGATGGCTACACCTTC. This translates into CASSLSSRDGYTF. The chain recombines TRBV5-1 with TRBJ1-2; D not certain. The CDR3 totals 13 residues. Per germline, CDR1 SGHRS and CDR2 YFSETQ. V was shortened by 1 base and J by 6 bases, with 10 bases between the two germline ends.

The chain couples TRBV20-1 to TRBJ2-3, with 7 bases that match TRBD2. Germline CDR1 and CDR2: DFQATT and SNEGSKA (reference sequence). After removal of 0 bases from V and 2 bases from J, the junction contained 8 bases not matched to a gene. The CDR3 has 16 residues. Here the CDR3 reads CSAREGSAGFTDTQYF. CDR3 sequence (DNA): TGCAGTGCTAGAGAAGGGTCAGCGGGATTCACAGATACGCAGTATTTT.

This clonotype was counted a few times. The genes are TRBV6-5 and TRBJ2-3, with a possible D match to TRBD1 (5 bases). The ends were cut back, 6 bases at V and 8 bases at J, with 27 bases in the middle. This CDR3 comprises 17 residues. Germline assignment: CDR1 MNHEY and CDR2 SVGAGI. The CDR3 DNA sequence: TGTGCCAGCAGCCGCAGTCGGCAGGGCGGATTCTTGGGTACGCAGTATTTT. It encodes CASSRSRQGGFLGTQYF.

The gene calls are TRBV11-2 and TRBJ2-3; D ambiguous. Per the germline V gene, CDR1 is SGHAT and CDR2 is FQNNGV. This CDR3 spans 14 amino acids. V was clipped by 8 bases and J by 2 bases, with 14 bases between them. The DNA for the CDR3 is TGTGCCAGCCTACCGAACGCCATCACAGATACGCAGTATTTT. Residues: CASLPNAITDTQYF. Variable domain in full (rest from reference TRBV11-2 and TRBJ2-3): EAGVAQSPRYKIIEKRQSVAFWCNPISGHATLYWYQQILGQGPKLLIQFQNNGVVDDSQLPKDRFSAERLKGVDSTLKIQPAKLEDSAVYLCASLPNAITDTQYFGPGTRLTVL.

The genes are TRBV20-1 and TRBJ1-4; D gene ambiguous. This CDR3 is 13 amino acids long. Germline V gene data show CDR1 as DFQATT and CDR2 as SNEGSKA (reference sequence). Trimming stripped 4 bases from V and 5 bases from J, with 11 bases between. In nucleotides, the CDR3 is TGCAGTGCTAAGGGAAACCCGAATGAAAAACTGTTTTTT. As protein: CSAKGNPNEKLFF.

This rearrangement joins TRBV2 to TRBJ1-5, with D perhaps matching TRBD1 (5 bases). The germline gives CDR1 SNHLY, CDR2 FYNNEI. The ends were cut back, 6 bases at V and 0 bases at J, with 12 bases in the middle. This CDR3 has 15 residues. CDR3 in DNA: TGTGCCAGCAGAGACGGGGCAGATAGCAATCAGCCCCAGCATTTT. Amino acid sequence: CASRDGADSNQPQHF.

This clonotype was seen once. A read error is possible here, since a much larger clone lies one base away. It is likely a read error, because the conserved phenylalanine at the end of the CDR3 is missing. The genes are TRBV5-1 and TRBJ2-7; D might be TRBD1 (6 bases). The CDR3 has 14 residues. Trimming took off 6 bases at V and 1 base at J, with 14 bases between the two ends. CDR1 is SGHRS, CDR2 YFSETQ, per germline. The CDR3, as DNA: TGCGCCAGCACCCCCTTTGGGACATCCTACGAGCAGTACCTC. It translates to CASTPFGTSYEQYL.